This T cell receptor beta chain was recorded in a study of blood T cells in healthy people across ages. This clonotype was picked up a small number of times. Primers used in a second PCR of about 6 to 11 cycles were a sample-barcoded 5' primer and a J-beta primer mix. Via MiXCR, TCRdb re-called the 5' RACE reads, giving one row per CDR3 protein. The sample has 1,500,000 or so distinct CDR3 sequences, 42% seen once; the top ten hold roughly 3.7%. V shed 7 bases and J 3 bases; nucleotides not matched to a gene: 10. This CDR3 region has 16 residues. Germline-derived CDR1 and CDR2 are SNHLY and FYNNEI. The V gene is TRBV2, the J gene TRBJ2-1; 9 bases map to TRBD2. The sample consisted of blood. This TCR came from a woman under 30 in good health. The CDR3 DNA sequence: TGTGCCAGCATCGACGGGCGGGGGGGATTCTACAATGAGCAGTTCTTC. Translation: CASIDGRGGFYNEQFF.